A selection of T cell receptor beta chains follows, all from one sample in a study of CD8 T cells in Susac syndrome. Each CDR3 protein is one row after TCRdb ran MiXCR on the immunoSEQ multiplex PCR reads. Among about 200,000 distinct CDR3 sequences, approximately 95% were seen once, and the ten largest hold 0.082%. The sample comprised CD4+ T cells from PBMCs. The receptors stem from a human donor with multiple sclerosis. Each CDR3 is given with its conserved first and last residue. A D gene is named only where the DNA matches it firmly. Only part of the rows carry a size: once, few, many, or a class if the clone is expanded.

CDR3 length,clone size,D gene,V gene,J gene,CDR3 DNA,CDR3 protein
12,once,-,TRBV25-1,TRBJ1-3,TGTGCCAGCAGTCGGTCTGGAAACACCATATATTTT,CASSRSGNTIYF
18,-,-,TRBV5-4,TRBJ1-5,TGTGCCAGCAGCCGAAGTAGGGGTAAGGTTAGTAGCAATCAGCCCCAGCATTTT,CASSRSRGKVSSNQPQHF
17,once,-,TRBV29-1,TRBJ1-1,TGCAGCGTTGAAGAAAGGCAGGGCACGAACCCGAACACTGAAGCTTTCTTT,CSVEERQGTNPNTEAFF
12,-,-,TRBV30,TRBJ1-2,TGTGCCTGGACCCCTGGGACCTATGGCTACACCTTC,CAWTPGTYGYTF
15,-,TRBD1,TRBV2,TRBJ1-5,TGTGCCAGCAGATACTCAGCAGGGGGCTCTGGAGCCCAGCATTTT,CASRYSAGGSGAQHF
11,-,-,TRBV20-1,TRBJ2-5,TGCAGTGCTAGATGGGCTGAGACCCAGTACTTC,CSARWAETQYF
13,-,-,TRBV20-1,TRBJ2-3,TGCAGTGCTAGAGCCAGCATCCCCGATACGCAGTATTTT,CSARASIPDTQYF
14,-,-,TRBV19,TRBJ1-4,TGTGCCAGTAATATTCCGAGGGTCGAGGAAAAACTGTTTTTT,CASNIPRVEEKLFF
17,-,-,TRBV7-2,TRBJ2-5,TGTGCCAGCAGCTTAATGTCAGGGTCAACGGGCAAAGAGACCCAGTACTTC,CASSLMSGSTGKETQYF
15,-,-,TRBV11-2,TRBJ1-1,TGTGCCAGCAGCTTAGCGGCCAGAATGAACACTGAAGCTTTCTTT,CASSLAARMNTEAFF
11,-,-,TRBV20-1,TRBJ2-5,TGCAGTGCTCTCATCAAAGAGACCCAGTACTTC,CSALIKETQYF